A single T cell receptor beta chain is shown here with its context. Its target is unknown. Treatment in this sample: 10-day PBMC culture with coronavirus spike peptide pools or control peptides (ViraFEST assay). Before the COVID-19 pandemic (2011-2018), CD4+ T cells were obtained from the unexposed donor. The record originates from a study of vaccination and CD4 T cells after COVID-19. Study in general: Overlapping peptides of the spike proteins of SARS-CoV-2, HCoV-NL63, HCoV-OC43 and HCoV-229E were used for cell stimulation.

V was cut by 8 bases and J by 1 base, with 17 bases left in between. Germline loops: CDR1 MNHNS, CDR2 SASEGT. This CDR3 comprises 15 residues. The Oncomine TCR Beta short-read assay was applied to DNA of cultured CD4+ T cells. In TCRdb, the PCR reads were re-called with MiXCR into one record per CDR3 protein. The sample has 7,000 to 9,500 distinct CDR3 sequences, 35% to 40% seen once; the top ten hold around 26%. Sequences were obtained from CD4+ T cells from blood, cultured in vitro. The sequence derives from a human donor in good health. The gene calls are TRBV6-1 and TRBJ1-1, with D possibly being TRBD1 (5 bases). CDR3 in DNA: TGTGCCAGCTGCGGACGAGCGGGGCCGAACACTGAAGCTTTCTTT. It yields the protein CASCGRAGPNTEAFF.